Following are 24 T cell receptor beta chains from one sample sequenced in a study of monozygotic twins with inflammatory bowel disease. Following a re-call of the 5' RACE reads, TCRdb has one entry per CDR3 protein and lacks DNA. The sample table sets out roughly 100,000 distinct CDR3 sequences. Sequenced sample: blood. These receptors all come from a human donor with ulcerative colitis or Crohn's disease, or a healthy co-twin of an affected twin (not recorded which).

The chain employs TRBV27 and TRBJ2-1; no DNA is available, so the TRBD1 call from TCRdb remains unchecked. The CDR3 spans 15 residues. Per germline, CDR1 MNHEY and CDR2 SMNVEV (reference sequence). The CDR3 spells CASSSSGQGNHEQFF.

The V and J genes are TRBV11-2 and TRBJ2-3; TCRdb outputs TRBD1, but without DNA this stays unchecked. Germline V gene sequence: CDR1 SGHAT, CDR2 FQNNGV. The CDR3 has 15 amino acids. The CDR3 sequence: CASSLRVSGTDTQYF.

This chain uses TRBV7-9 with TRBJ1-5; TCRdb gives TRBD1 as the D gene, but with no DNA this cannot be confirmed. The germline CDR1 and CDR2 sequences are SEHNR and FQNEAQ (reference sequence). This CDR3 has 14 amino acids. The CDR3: CASSFGQGNQPQHF. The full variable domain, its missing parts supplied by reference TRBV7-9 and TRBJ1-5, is DTGVSQNPRHKITKRGQNVTFRCDPISEHNRLYWYRQTLGQGPEFLTYFQNEAQLEKSRLLSDRFSAERPKGSFSTLEIQRTEQGDSAMYLCASSFGQGNQPQHFGDGTRLSIL.

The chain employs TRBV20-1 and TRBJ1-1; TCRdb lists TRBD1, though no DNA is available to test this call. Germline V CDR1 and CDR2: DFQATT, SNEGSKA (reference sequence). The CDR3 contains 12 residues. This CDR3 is CSAMGARLEAFF.

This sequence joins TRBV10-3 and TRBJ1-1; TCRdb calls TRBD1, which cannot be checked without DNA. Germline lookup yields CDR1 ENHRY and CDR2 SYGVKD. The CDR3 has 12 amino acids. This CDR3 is CAMGQPNTEAFF.

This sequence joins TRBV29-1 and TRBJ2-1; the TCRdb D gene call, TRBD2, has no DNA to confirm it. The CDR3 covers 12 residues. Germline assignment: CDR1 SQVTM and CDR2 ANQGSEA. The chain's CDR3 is CTTRRANAEQFF.

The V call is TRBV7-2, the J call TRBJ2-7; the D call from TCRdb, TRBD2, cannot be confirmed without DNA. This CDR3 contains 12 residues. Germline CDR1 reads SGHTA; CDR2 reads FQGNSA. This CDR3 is CASSSAGYEQYF.

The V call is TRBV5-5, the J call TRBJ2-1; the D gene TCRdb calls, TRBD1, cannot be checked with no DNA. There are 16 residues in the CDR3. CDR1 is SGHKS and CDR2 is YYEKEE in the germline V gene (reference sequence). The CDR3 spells CASSLGPGTTYNEQFF.

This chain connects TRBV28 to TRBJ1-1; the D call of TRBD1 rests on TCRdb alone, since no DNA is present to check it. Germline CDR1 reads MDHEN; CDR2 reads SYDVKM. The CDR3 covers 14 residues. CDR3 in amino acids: CASSLRQGSAGAFF.

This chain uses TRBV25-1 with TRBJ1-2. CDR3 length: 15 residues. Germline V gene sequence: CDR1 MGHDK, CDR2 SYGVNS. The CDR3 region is CASSVVGVSSQGYTF.

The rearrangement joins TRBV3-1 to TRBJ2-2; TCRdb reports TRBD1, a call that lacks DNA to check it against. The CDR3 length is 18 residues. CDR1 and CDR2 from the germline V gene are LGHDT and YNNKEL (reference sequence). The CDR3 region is CASSQPSRDRGSGGELFF.

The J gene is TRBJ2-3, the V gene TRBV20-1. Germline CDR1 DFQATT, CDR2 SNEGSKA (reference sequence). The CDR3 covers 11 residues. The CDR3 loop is CSQRNTDTQYF.

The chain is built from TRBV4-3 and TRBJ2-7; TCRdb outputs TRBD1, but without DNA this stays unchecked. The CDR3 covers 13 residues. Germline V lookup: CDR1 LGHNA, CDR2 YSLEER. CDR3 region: CASHRRSESEQYF.

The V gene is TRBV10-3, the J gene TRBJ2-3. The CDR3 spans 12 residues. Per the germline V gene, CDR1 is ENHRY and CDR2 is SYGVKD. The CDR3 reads CAIRGSTDTQYF.

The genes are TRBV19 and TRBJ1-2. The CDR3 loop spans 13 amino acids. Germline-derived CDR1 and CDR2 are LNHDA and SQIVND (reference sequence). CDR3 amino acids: CASGPRLPYGYTF.

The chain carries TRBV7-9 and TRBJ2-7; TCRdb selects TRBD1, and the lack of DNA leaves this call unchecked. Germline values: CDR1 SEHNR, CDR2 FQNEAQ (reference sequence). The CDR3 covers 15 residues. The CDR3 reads CASSSPGALAYEQYF.

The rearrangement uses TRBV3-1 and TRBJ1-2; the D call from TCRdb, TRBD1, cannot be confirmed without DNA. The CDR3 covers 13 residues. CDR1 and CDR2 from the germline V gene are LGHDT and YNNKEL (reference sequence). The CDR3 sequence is CASSQTGDYGYTF.

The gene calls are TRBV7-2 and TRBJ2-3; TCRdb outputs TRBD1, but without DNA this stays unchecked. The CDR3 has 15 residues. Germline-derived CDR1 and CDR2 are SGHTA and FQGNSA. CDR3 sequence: CASSTPSRRTDTQYF.

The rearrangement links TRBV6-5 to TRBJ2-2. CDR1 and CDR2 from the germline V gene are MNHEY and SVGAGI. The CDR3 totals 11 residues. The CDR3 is CASSYLGELFF.

The CDR3 protein is CASSAGIYEQYF. The chain links TRBV12-3 or TRBV12-4 to TRBJ2-7; TCRdb calls TRBD1, which cannot be checked without DNA. The CDR3 covers 12 residues.

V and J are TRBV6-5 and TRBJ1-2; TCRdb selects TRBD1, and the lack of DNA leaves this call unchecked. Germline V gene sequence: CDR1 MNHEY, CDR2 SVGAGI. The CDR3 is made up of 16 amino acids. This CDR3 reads CASSYGLLTGAYGYTF.

The CDR3 loop reads CASSLWSGGQSTDTQYF. The chain joins TRBV7-9 to TRBJ2-3; the D call from TCRdb, TRBD2, cannot be confirmed without DNA. Germline CDR1 and CDR2: SEHNR and FQNEAQ (reference sequence). CDR3 length equals 17 residues.

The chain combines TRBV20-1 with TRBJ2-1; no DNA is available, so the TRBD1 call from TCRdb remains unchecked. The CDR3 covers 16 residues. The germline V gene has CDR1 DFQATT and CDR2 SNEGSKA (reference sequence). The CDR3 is CSARMGGGSSYNEQFF.

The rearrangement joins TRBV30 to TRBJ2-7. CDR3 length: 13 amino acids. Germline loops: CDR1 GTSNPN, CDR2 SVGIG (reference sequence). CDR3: CAWSLERSYEQYF.